Listed below are T cell receptor beta chains from one sample, sequenced in a study of T cell clonotyping in hematopoietic cell transplantation. Some clones are missing from TCRdb's copy, which holds only in-frame ones; the method was immunoSEQ multiplex PCR. The table has a few thousand clones, about 73% seen once. The input for sequencing was PBMCs, taken 100 days after allogeneic stem cell transplant. These receptors all stem from a male patient aged 60 to 75 who had an allogeneic stem cell transplant, so the T cells may come from the graft donor. Some clones in this sample may be carry-over from other donors' samples. Each CDR3 is given with its conserved first and last residue. Each record gives: J gene, D gene, clone size, V gene, CDR3 DNA, CDR3 protein. The D gene is left open where the match is weak. Clone sizes are given selectively: once, few, many, or a class where the clone is expanded.

TRBJ1-1 - - TRBV5-6 TGTGCCAGCAGCAAGAACACTGAAGCTTTCTTT CASSKNTEAFF
TRBJ1-5 - - TRBV9 TGTGCCAGCAGCGTAGGCGAGAATCAGCCCCAGCATTTT CASSVGENQPQHF
TRBJ2-7 - - TRBV30 TGTGCCTGGCAAGACCAGTTCTACGAGCAGTACTTC CAWQDQFYEQYF
TRBJ1-2 - - TRBV10-3 TGTGCCATCAGTGAGTCGGGGTGGAATGGCTACACCTTC CAISESGWNGYTF
TRBJ2-7 TRBD1 - TRBV28 TGTGCCAGCAGTATAGGACAGGGGGCCTACGAGCAGTACTTC CASSIGQGAYEQYF
TRBJ2-7 - - TRBV27 TGTGCCAGCAGTTTCCGGGGCCGCGAGCAGTACTTC CASSFRGREQYF
TRBJ2-5 - - TRBV27 TGTGCCAGCAGAGATTACCAACACCGCCAAGAGACCCAGTACTTC CASRDYQHRQETQYF
TRBJ2-7 TRBD2 few TRBV5-1 TGCGCCAGCAGCTTGGATGGGGGGGTGGACGACGAGCAGTACTTC CASSLDGGVDDEQYF
TRBJ1-2 - - TRBV14 TGTGCCAGCAGCCAAGCGGACCGATACTATGGCTACACCTTC CASSQADRYYGYTF
TRBJ2-7 - - TRBV19 TGTGCCAGTGCCGACCCTCCTTACGAGCAGTACTTC CASADPPYEQYF
TRBJ1-1 - - TRBV5-1 TGCGCCAGCAGCTTGGGGACCGTTGGAAACACTGAAGCTTTCTTT CASSLGTVGNTEAFF
TRBJ2-7 - - TRBV11-2 TGTGCCAGCAGCTTAGATTGGGGGGTATCCTACGAGCAGTACTTC CASSLDWGVSYEQYF
TRBJ2-3 - few TRBV2 TGTGCCAGCGCTAGGGGAGCGGGGACAGCAGATACGCAGTATTTT CASARGAGTADTQYF
TRBJ1-5 - few TRBV6-6 TGTGCCAGCGATTCAGGGCAGCCCCAGCATTTT CASDSGQPQHF
TRBJ2-7 TRBD1 - TRBV6-1 TGTGCCAGCAAGGGGACAGGGGGCTACGAGCAGTACTTC CASKGTGGYEQYF
TRBJ1-2 TRBD1 - TRBV4-2 TGTGCCAGCAGCCAAGATCTGTACACGGGACAGCAAATATATGGCTACACCTTC CASSQDLYTGQQIYGYTF
TRBJ1-1 - - TRBV10-3 TGTGCCATCAGTGAGTCTGGGGGCGCAAACACTGAAGCTTTCTTT CAISESGGANTEAFF
TRBJ2-7 - - TRBV15 TGTGCCACCAGCAGAGTCCAGAGATCCTACGAGCAGTACTTC CATSRVQRSYEQYF
TRBJ1-4 - - TRBV7-9 TGTGCCAGCAGCTTAGCGATCGGCACAACTAATGAAAAACTGTTTTTT CASSLAIGTTNEKLFF
TRBJ1-6 - - TRBV28 TGTGCCAGCAGCCCGTGGGACCGGACGTGGGCACCCCTCCACTTT CASSPWDRTWAPLHF
TRBJ1-1 - - TRBV29-1 TGCAGCGTCCGGCCGAACACTGAAGCTTTCTTT CSVRPNTEAFF
TRBJ2-7 TRBD1 - TRBV29-1 TGCAGCGTTGGGAGCTTGCCGGGACAGGGCTACGAGCAGTACTTC CSVGSLPGQGYEQYF
TRBJ2-3 - - TRBV19 TGTGCCAGTAGTAAGGACAGTCCGTACGAGGGAGATACGCAGTATTTT CASSKDSPYEGDTQYF
TRBJ1-6 - - TRBV7-2 TGTGCCAGCAGCTTAAGGGAGGCCAGGGATTCACCCCTCCACTTT CASSLREARDSPLHF
TRBJ1-6 - once TRBV11-2 TGTGCCAGCAGCTTACTCCCCCTTAATTCACCCCTCCACTTT CASSLLPLNSPLHF
TRBJ1-6 - - TRBV6-5 TGTGCCAGCAGTTACTCGGGCGACAGAGGAGTATCACCCCTCCACTTT CASSYSGDRGVSPLHF
TRBJ2-7 - - TRBV13 TGTGCCAGCAGCTCCCGAGGGACGACAAACAACGAGCAGTACTTC CASSSRGTTNNEQYF
TRBJ1-1 TRBD1 - TRBV30 TGTGCCTGGAGTCCGGGACAGCAGAACACTGAAGCTTTCTTT CAWSPGQQNTEAFF
TRBJ2-7 - - TRBV4-3 TGCGCCAGCAGCCAAGTCCGTGAGGCCGAGCAGTACTTC CASSQVREAEQYF
TRBJ2-3 - - TRBV5-1 TGCGCCAGCAGCTTGGAACCGGTCCACCACGGCACAGATACGCAGTATTTT CASSLEPVHHGTDTQYF
TRBJ2-1 TRBD1 - TRBV25-1 TGTGCCAGCAGTGAATCCCAACGCCGGGACAGGGAATACAATGAGCAGTTCTTC CASSESQRRDREYNEQFF
TRBJ1-3 - - TRBV30 TGTGCCTGGAACGACGGACAGGGAAACACCATATATTTT CAWNDGQGNTIYF
TRBJ1-5 TRBD1 - TRBV30 TGTGCCTGGGGTGTTAGGGGACAGGGAAATTATCAGCCCCAGCATTTT CAWGVRGQGNYQPQHF
TRBJ2-7 TRBD1 - TRBV6-6 TGTGCCAGCATTTTCGGGACAGGGTCCTACGAGCAGTACTTC CASIFGTGSYEQYF
TRBJ1-4 - - TRBV10-3 TGTGCCATCAGTAGATCACAGGGCCAAACTAATGAAAAACTGTTTTTT CAISRSQGQTNEKLFF
TRBJ1-2 TRBD1 - TRBV5-1 TGCGCCAGCAGCCGCGACAGGGTAGGCTATGGCTACACCTTC CASSRDRVGYGYTF
TRBJ1-1 - few TRBV6-1 TGTGCCAGCACTGAAGGTCTCCAGGGTAGCACTGAAGCTTTCTTT CASTEGLQGSTEAFF